This entry concerns a single T cell receptor beta chain. The entry originates in a study of blood T cell repertoires in COVID-19. Study at large: Collection of acute and convalescent COVID-19 samples took place in the United States, Italy and Spain. The cDNA or gDNA used as material had been derived from T cells, B-cell-depleted T cells, or PBMCs.

V was pared by 6 bases and J by 5 bases, with 7 bases between. From germline, CDR1 is LNHDA and CDR2 SQIVND (reference sequence). This CDR3 contains 11 residues. Per the study methods: It was from reference gene primer amplification that nucleated cell counts were estimated. Only in-frame clones appear in the TCRdb table, and some are missing; sequencing was by immunoSEQ multiplex PCR. The DNA was the basis for D and trimming; V, J and clone size are from that table. The sample includes 200,000 to 250,000 clones, 89% of them seen just once. The sample consisted of peripheral blood. This receptor was taken from a woman in her 40s with acute or convalescent COVID-19. J is TRBJ2-5 and V is TRBV19; D is ambiguous. The CDR3 DNA sequence: TGTGCCAGTAGCTCTACGGAGACCCAGTACTTC. It encodes CASSSTETQYF.